This TCR beta chain comes out of a study of blood T cells in healthy people across ages. Combining a sample-barcoded 5' primer with a J-beta primer mix, a second PCR ran for about 7 to 12 cycles. TCRdb re-called the 5' RACE reads with MiXCR, one entry per CDR3 protein. The sample shows 540,000 or so distinct CDR3 sequences, approximately 25% of them seen only once. Each donor gave 9.5 to 10 milliliters of peripheral blood. This CDR3 contains 16 residues. Germline-derived CDR1 and CDR2 are SGHDN and FVKESK. Trimming shortened V by 6 bases and J by 1 base, and 16 bases separated the two germline ends. This sample also belongs to another study, concerning T cells of mothers and their children.

Sample: blood. This clonotype originated in a boy aged 5-17 years in good health. The chain links TRBV14 to TRBJ1-3, with D possibly being TRBD1 (5 bases). The CDR3 coding sequence is TGTGCCAGCAGTCCACCGGGACTCCAGTCTGGAAACACCATATATTTT. As protein: CASSPPGLQSGNTIYF.